Shown below are 30 T cell receptor beta chains from a single sample sequenced in a study of blood T cell repertoires in COVID-19. Assay used: immunoSEQ multiplex PCR; TCRdb lists only in-frame clones, some missing. Found here are around 200,000 clones, more than 80% of them singletons; the top ten hold about 6.3%. Sequences were obtained from PBMCs or T cells enriched from blood (not recorded which). The receptors originated from a man between 35 and 55 years old who had recovered from COVID-19.

The rearrangement uses TRBV5-1 and TRBJ2-3, with 7 bases identical to TRBD2. Germline loops: CDR1 SGHRS, CDR2 YFSETQ. The CDR3 is made up of 16 amino acids. V lost 1 base to trimming and J lost 2 bases; unmatched junction nucleotides: 7. This chain's CDR3 is CASSLSGGGLTDTQYF. CDR3 DNA: TGCGCCAGCAGCTTGTCCGGCGGGGGACTCACAGATACGCAGTATTTT.

The V gene is TRBV19, the J gene TRBJ1-1; 8 nucleotides agree with TRBD1. Trimming took 6 bases from V and 1 from J; bases not matched to a gene: 4. Germline V gene data show CDR1 as LNHDA and CDR2 as SQIVND (reference sequence). The CDR3 contains 14 residues. For the CDR3, the DNA is TGTGCCAGTAGATGGGGGACAGGGAACACTGAAGCTTTCTTT. As protein: CASRWGTGNTEAFF.

V and J are TRBV6-5 and TRBJ1-2; maybe TRBD1 (5 bases). With 5 bases removed from V and 8 bases from J, the gap between germline ends came to 12 bases. CDR1 and CDR2 from the germline V gene are MNHEY and SVGAGI. The CDR3 consists of 12 residues. The CDR3 DNA reads as TGTGCCAGCAGTCAGGGAGCGGGGGGCTACACCTTC. As protein: CASSQGAGGYTF.

The sample holds a few counts of this clone. J is TRBJ2-2 and V is TRBV30, with D possibly being TRBD1 (6 bases). Trimming took off 1 base at V and 6 bases at J, with 18 bases between the two ends. Germline CDR1 and CDR2: GTSNPN and SVGIG (reference sequence). This CDR3 has 16 amino acids. The DNA for the CDR3 is TGTGCCTGGAGTGGCCCTGGAGGCAGGGGCGCCGGGGAGCTGTTTTTT. It translates to CAWSGPGGRGAGELFF.

This clone has just one count. The rearrangement joins TRBV19 to TRBJ2-1, with 11 bases identical to TRBD1. Germline V gives CDR1 LNHDA, CDR2 SQIVND (reference sequence). With V trimmed by 3 bases and J by 3 bases, 4 bases remained unmatched. The CDR3 length is 16 residues. The CDR3 nucleotides are TGTGCCAGTAGTATGGGACAGGGGGAACTCTACAATGAGCAGTTCTTC. Translation gives CASSMGQGELYNEQFF.

The V and J genes are TRBV12-5 and TRBJ1-4, with D hard to call. CDR1 and CDR2 (germline): LGHNT, FRNRAP. The germline V and J ends were trimmed by 5 bases and 5 bases, with 6 bases remaining between them. The CDR3 covers 12 residues. The CDR3 coding sequence is TGTGCTAGTGGTCATGAGAATGAAAAACTGTTTTTT. This translates into CASGHENEKLFF.

This clone came up a few times. The chain links TRBV6-1 to TRBJ1-1; maybe TRBD1 (5 bases). The ends were cut back, 3 bases at V and 7 bases at J, with 9 bases in the middle. Germline values: CDR1 MNHNS, CDR2 SASEGT. This CDR3 is built from 12 residues. The CDR3 here is CASSETELEAFF. The CDR3 DNA reads TGTGCCAGCAGTGAGACAGAGCTTGAAGCTTTCTTT.

This clone was seen only once. This sample includes further DNA sequences coding for the same CDR3. The CDR3 DNA sequence: TGTGCCAGCAGCTTGTTTGCGGCCGGGGAGCTGTTTTTT. Translation: CASSLFAAGELFF. The rearrangement uses TRBV11-2 and TRBJ2-2, with no clear D. Germline values: CDR1 SGHAT, CDR2 FQNNGV. Between the trimmed V and J ends, which lost 3 bases and 6 bases, there was a span of 8 bases. This CDR3 region has 13 residues.

This chain joins TRBV19 and TRBJ2-1; a weak D match, TRBD2 (5 bases). CDR3 length: 13 residues. CDR1 LNHDA and CDR2 SQIVND come from the germline V gene (reference sequence). Trimming shortened V by 3 bases and J by 12 bases, and 15 bases separated the two germline ends. The CDR3 coding sequence is TGTGCCAGTAGTATGGCAGCGCCGGAGGTGCAGTTCTTC. As protein: CASSMAAPEVQFF.

The V gene is TRBV2, the J gene TRBJ1-2; D might be TRBD1 (6 bases). V was trimmed by 3 bases and J by 6 bases, leaving 23 bases between them. The CDR3 loop spans 17 amino acids. The V gene's germline CDR1 is SNHLY and CDR2 FYNNEI. The CDR3 reads CASSDKHPGTGIHGYTF. The CDR3 DNA follows: TGTGCCAGCAGTGATAAACATCCGGGTACAGGGATCCATGGCTACACCTTC.

The chain links TRBV28 to TRBJ1-2, with TRBD1 matching over 9 bases. Losses at the gene ends were 6 bases for V and 7 bases for J; bases not matched to a gene: 9. Germline V lookup: CDR1 MDHEN, CDR2 SYDVKM. The CDR3 is 14 residues long. The CDR3 bases are TGTGCCAGCAGAGAATGGACAGGGGAAGGTGGCTACACCTTC. As protein: CASREWTGEGGYTF.

The chain carries TRBV19 and TRBJ2-6, with D possibly matching TRBD2 (5 bases). Looked up from germline, CDR1 is LNHDA and CDR2 is SQIVND (reference sequence). Trimming stripped 7 bases from V and 4 bases from J, with 8 bases between. CDR3 length: 13 amino acids. The CDR3 loop reads CASTGYGANVLTF. The DNA of the CDR3 is TGTGCCAGTACGGGGTACGGGGCCAACGTCCTGACTTTC.

The chain uses TRBV30 and TRBJ1-6; D is uncertain. Trimming removed 1 base at V and 0 bases at J, with 4 bases between. The CDR3 length is 14 residues. The germline V gene encodes CDR1 GTSNPN and CDR2 SVGIG (reference sequence). CDR3 in amino acids: CAWSDSSYNSPLHF. The CDR3 DNA follows: TGTGCCTGGAGTGACAGCTCCTATAATTCACCCCTCCACTTT.

The chain couples TRBV28 to TRBJ1-4, with a weak D call TRBD1 (5 bases). Trimming took 1 base from V and 5 from J, leaving 11 bases between them. The CDR3 consists of 15 residues. Looked up from germline, CDR1 is MDHEN and CDR2 is SYDVKM. CDR3 in DNA: TGTGCCAGCAGTTTATCCGGCAGACAGAATGAAAAACTGTTTTTT. This encodes CASSLSGRQNEKLFF.

The chain is built from TRBV5-1 and TRBJ1-5, with a tentative D call TRBD1 (5 bases). In germline, CDR1 is SGHRS, CDR2 YFSETQ. With 1 base removed from V and 1 base from J, the gap between germline ends came to 6 bases. CDR3 size: 14 residues. The CDR3, as DNA: TGCGCCAGCAGCTTGTCAGGGAGCAATCAGCCCCAGCATTTT. Translated: CASSLSGSNQPQHF.

V usage is TRBV2 and J usage is TRBJ1-5; possible D gene TRBD1, 6 bases. The CDR3 is made up of 15 amino acids. Trimming took 4 bases from V and 2 from J, leaving 12 bases between them. CDR1 and CDR2 from the germline V gene are SNHLY and FYNNEI. The CDR3 spells CASSGGRGGNQPQHF. The CDR3 region has the DNA TGTGCCAGCAGTGGGGGGCGCGGAGGCAATCAGCCCCAGCATTTT.

The chain uses TRBV3-1 (or the pseudogene TRBV3-2) and TRBJ2-7; 10 bases map to TRBD1. The germline V gene encodes CDR1 LGHDT and CDR2 YNNKEL (reference sequence). This CDR3 contains 14 residues. Trimming cost V 4 bases and J 4 bases; bases outside gene matches: 4. The CDR3 spells CASSPGTGEYEQYF. In nucleotides, the CDR3 is TGTGCCAGCAGCCCGGGGACAGGGGAATACGAGCAGTACTTC.

CDR3 bases: TGTGCCAGCAGTTTAGTTATGACAGGGATGAACACTGAAGCTTTCTTT. Translation: CASSLVMTGMNTEAFF. The genes are TRBV27 and TRBJ1-1; 7 positions agree with TRBD1. V gave up 2 bases and J gave up 0 bases; unmatched junction bases: 6. The germline CDR1 and CDR2 sequences are MNHEY and SMNVEV (reference sequence). The CDR3 contains 16 residues.

V and J are TRBV19 and TRBJ2-3; 14 positions agree with TRBD2. The trim removed 3 bases at V and 1 base at J, leaving 6 bases unmatched. CDR1 LNHDA and CDR2 SQIVND come from the germline V gene (reference sequence). This CDR3 is built from 18 residues. As DNA, the CDR3 is TGTGCCAGTAGTATCGGGACTAGCGGGAGAGGGGGCACAGATACGCAGTATTTT. The encoded protein is CASSIGTSGRGGTDTQYF.

This clone appeared once. V usage is TRBV11-2 and J usage is TRBJ2-5; D possibly corresponds to TRBD2 (5 bases). There are 15 residues in the CDR3. The germline V and J ends were trimmed by 1 base and 1 base, with 10 bases remaining between them. Germline assignment: CDR1 SGHAT and CDR2 FQNNGV. The CDR3 bases are TGTGCCAGCAGCTTAGGCCTAGCCAGCCAAGAGACCCAGTACTTC. Translated: CASSLGLASQETQYF.

The chain combines TRBV11-2 with TRBJ2-7; D possibly corresponds to TRBD1 (5 bases). The CDR3 has 15 amino acids. V lost 8 bases and J lost 3, with 20 bases in between. Germline loops: CDR1 SGHAT, CDR2 FQNNGV. The CDR3 reads CASAHRTERYYEQYF. The CDR3 coding sequence is TGTGCCAGCGCGCACAGGACGGAACGTTACTACGAGCAGTACTTC.

There are many counts of this clone. V usage is TRBV4-1 and J usage is TRBJ2-5; TRBD1 agrees at 9 bases. The V and J ends lost 3 bases and 3 bases, in that order; junction bases with no gene match: 8. CDR1 is MGHRA, CDR2 YSYEKL, per germline. The CDR3 extends over 16 amino acids. The CDR3 sequence: CASSHPPRDREETQYF. Here the CDR3 DNA reads TGCGCCAGCAGCCATCCCCCCAGGGACAGGGAAGAGACCCAGTACTTC.

Concerning this clone: The junction departs from the called germline gene at one end, perhaps through a read error. The chain is built from TRBV7-7 and TRBJ2-2, with no clear D. The germline V gene has CDR1 SSHAT and CDR2 FNYEAQ (reference sequence). The CDR3 sequence is 14 residues long. The CDR3 region has the DNA TGTGCTAGCAGCTTAACAAGGCTAGCCGGGGAGCTGTTTTTT. Its protein is CASSLTRLAGELFF.

The chain links TRBV6-5 to TRBJ1-3; TRBD1 matches at 7 bases. The CDR3 extends over 15 amino acids. CDR1 MNHEY and CDR2 SVGAGI come from the germline V gene. With V trimmed by 8 bases and J by 1 base, 8 bases remained unmatched. CDR3 sequence reads: CASQRGQISGNTIYF. The CDR3 coding sequence is TGTGCCAGCCAGAGGGGACAGATTTCTGGAAACACCATATATTTT.

This rearrangement joins TRBV11-3 to TRBJ2-7; no definite D call. Germline assignment: CDR1 SGHNT and CDR2 YENEEA. Trimming took off 5 bases at V and 6 bases at J, with 11 bases between the two ends. The CDR3 sequence is 12 residues long. Here the CDR3 DNA reads TGTGCCAGCAGCCCAACGACGGGCGAGCAGTACTTC. Amino acid sequence: CASSPTTGEQYF. Full variable domain (outside the CDR3, taken from reference TRBV11-3 and TRBJ2-7): EAGVVQSPRYKIIEKKQPVAFWCNPISGHNTLYWYLQNLGQGPELLIRYENEEAVDDSQLPKDRFSAERLKGVDSTLKIQPAELGDSAVYLCASSPTTGEQYFGPGTRLTVT.

This chain joins TRBV9 and TRBJ2-6; TRBD1 agrees at 7 bases. The CDR3 runs to 15 residues. J lost 0 bases, V lost 5 bases, and 2 bases had no gene match. CDR1 and CDR2 from the germline V gene are SGDLS and YYNGEE. The CDR3 DNA reads TGTGCCAGCAGTACAGGGGACTCTGGGGCCAACGTCCTGACTTTC. It translates to CASSTGDSGANVLTF.

The V gene is TRBV7-2, the J gene TRBJ1-2, with 10 nucleotides matching TRBD1. Per germline, CDR1 SGHTA and CDR2 FQGNSA. V lost 1 base to trimming and J lost 3 bases; unmatched junction nucleotides: 2. The CDR3 spans 15 residues. CDR3 DNA: TGTGCCAGCAGCTTAGGACAGGGGGCCCACTATGGCTACACCTTC. It specifies CASSLGQGAHYGYTF.

V usage is TRBV30 and J usage is TRBJ2-1, with D hard to call. The V gene lost 0 bases and the J gene lost 10 bases, with 7 bases spanning the gap. CDR1 and CDR2 from the germline V gene are GTSNPN and SVGIG (reference sequence). There are 11 residues in the CDR3. CDR3 sequence (DNA): TGTGCCTGGAGTGTACAATGGGAGCAGTTCTTC. The encoded protein is CAWSVQWEQFF.

The chain combines TRBV25-1 with TRBJ2-7; the D gene is possibly TRBD1 (5 bases). This CDR3 region has 11 residues. V was cut by 2 bases and J by 9 bases, with 8 bases left in between. Germline loops: CDR1 MGHDK, CDR2 SYGVNS. CDR3 in DNA: TGTGCCAGCAGTGAACTACAGGTGCAGTACTTC. Protein: CASSELQVQYF.

CDR3 sequence: CASSIRARGRTGELFF. The CDR3 nucleotides read TGTGCCAGTAGTATAAGGGCCAGGGGGCGCACCGGGGAGCTGTTTTTT. The chain uses TRBV19 and TRBJ2-2, with 8 positions matching TRBD1. Germline V gives CDR1 LNHDA, CDR2 SQIVND (reference sequence). J was trimmed by 4 bases and V by 2 bases; bases with no gene match: 6. This CDR3 is 16 amino acids long.